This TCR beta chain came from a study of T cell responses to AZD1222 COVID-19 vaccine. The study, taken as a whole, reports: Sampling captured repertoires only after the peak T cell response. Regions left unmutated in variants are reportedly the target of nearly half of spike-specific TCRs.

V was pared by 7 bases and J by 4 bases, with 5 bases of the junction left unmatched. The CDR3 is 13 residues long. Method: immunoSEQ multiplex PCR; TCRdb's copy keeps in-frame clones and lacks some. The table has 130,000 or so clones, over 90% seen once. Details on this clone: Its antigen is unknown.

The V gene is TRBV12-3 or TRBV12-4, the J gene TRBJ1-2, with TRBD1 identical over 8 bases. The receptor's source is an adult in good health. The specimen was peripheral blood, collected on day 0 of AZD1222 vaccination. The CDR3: CASNLQGVYGYTF. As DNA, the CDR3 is TGTGCCAGCAACCTACAGGGGGTCTATGGCTACACCTTC.